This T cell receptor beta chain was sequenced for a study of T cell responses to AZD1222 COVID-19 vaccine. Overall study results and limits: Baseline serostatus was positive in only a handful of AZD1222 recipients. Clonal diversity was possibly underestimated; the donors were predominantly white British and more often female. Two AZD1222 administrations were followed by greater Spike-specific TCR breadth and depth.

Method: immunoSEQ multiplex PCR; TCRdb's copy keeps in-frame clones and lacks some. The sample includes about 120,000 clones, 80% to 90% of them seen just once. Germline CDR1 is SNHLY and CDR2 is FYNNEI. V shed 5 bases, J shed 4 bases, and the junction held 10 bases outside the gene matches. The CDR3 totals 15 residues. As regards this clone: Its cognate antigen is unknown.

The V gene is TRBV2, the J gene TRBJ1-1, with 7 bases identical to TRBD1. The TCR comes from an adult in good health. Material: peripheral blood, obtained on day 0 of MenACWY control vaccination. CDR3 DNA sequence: TGTGCCAGCAGTATATCCCGATACAGGGGCACTGAAGCTTTCTTT. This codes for CASSISRYRGTEAFF.